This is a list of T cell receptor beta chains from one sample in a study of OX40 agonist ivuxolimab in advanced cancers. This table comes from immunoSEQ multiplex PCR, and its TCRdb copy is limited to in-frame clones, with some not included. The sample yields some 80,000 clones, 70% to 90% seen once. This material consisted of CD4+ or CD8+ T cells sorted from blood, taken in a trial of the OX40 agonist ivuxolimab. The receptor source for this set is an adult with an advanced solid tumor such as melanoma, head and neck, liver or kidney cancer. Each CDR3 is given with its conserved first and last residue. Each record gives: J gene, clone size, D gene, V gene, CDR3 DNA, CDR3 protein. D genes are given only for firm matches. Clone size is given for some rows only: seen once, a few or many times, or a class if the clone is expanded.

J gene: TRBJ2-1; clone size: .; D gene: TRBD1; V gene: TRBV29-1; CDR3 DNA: TGCAGCTCACTAGGGACAGGGTTATACAATGAGCAGTTCTTC; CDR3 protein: CSSLGTGLYNEQFF
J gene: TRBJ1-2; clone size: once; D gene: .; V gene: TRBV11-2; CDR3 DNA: TGTGCCAGCAGCTTAGATAATTGGCCAAACTATGGCTACACCTTC; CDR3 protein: CASSLDNWPNYGYTF
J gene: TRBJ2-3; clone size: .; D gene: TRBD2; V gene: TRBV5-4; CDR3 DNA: TGTGCCAGCAGCTTGACTCAACTAGCGGGGGGAGCGCAGGATACGCAGTATTTT; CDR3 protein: CASSLTQLAGGAQDTQYF
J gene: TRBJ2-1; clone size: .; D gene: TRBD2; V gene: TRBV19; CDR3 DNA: TGTGCCAGTAGTATAGTGGCGGGAGGGCCCCCCGAGCAGTTCTTC; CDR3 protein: CASSIVAGGPPEQFF
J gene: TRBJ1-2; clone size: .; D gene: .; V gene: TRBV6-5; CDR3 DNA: TGTGCCAGCAGTTACAATGGGAGGGGGGGTGGCTACACCTTC; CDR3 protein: CASSYNGRGGGYTF
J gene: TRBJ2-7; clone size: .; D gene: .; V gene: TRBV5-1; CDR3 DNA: TGCGCCAGCAGCCCCGGGGGACCCGACGGCGAGCAGTACTTC; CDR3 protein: CASSPGGPDGEQYF
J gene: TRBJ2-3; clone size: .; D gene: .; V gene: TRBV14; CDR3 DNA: TGTGCCAGCAGCCAAGTACAGACCACAGATACGCAGTATTTT; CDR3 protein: CASSQVQTTDTQYF
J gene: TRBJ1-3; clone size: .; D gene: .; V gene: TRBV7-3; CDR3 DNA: TGTGCCAGCAGCTTAGCGTGGAGGCTAGACTCTGGAAACACCATATATTTT; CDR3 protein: CASSLAWRLDSGNTIYF
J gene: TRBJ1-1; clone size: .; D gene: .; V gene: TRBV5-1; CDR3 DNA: TGCGCCAGCAGCTTGGTTTCTCAAGAGGGAACTGAAGCTTTCTTT; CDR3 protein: CASSLVSQEGTEAFF
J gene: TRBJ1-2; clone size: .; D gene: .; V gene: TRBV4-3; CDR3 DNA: TGCGCCAGCAGCCAAGATCCAGGGAACCGTCCTTATGGCTACACCTTC; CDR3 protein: CASSQDPGNRPYGYTF
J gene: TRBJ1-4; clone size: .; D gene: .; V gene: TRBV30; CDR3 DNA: TGTGCCTGGAGTGCGGGCAGGGTAGGGGAAAAACTGTTTTTT; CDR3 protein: CAWSAGRVGEKLFF
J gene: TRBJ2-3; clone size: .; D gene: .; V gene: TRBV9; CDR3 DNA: TGTGCCAGCAGCGCAGGAGGATTGGACATCCGTACGTTCGATACGCAGTATTTT; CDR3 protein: CASSAGGLDIRTFDTQYF
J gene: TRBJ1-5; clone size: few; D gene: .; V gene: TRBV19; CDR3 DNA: TGTGCCAGTAGTATAAGGCAGGGGAGCAATCAGCCCCAGCATTTT; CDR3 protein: CASSIRQGSNQPQHF
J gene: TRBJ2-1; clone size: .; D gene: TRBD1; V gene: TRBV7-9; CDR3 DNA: TGTGCCAGCAGCTTGGGCCACAGGGGCCAGCAGTTCTTC; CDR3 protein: CASSLGHRGQQFF
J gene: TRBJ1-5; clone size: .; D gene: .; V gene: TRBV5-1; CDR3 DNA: TGCGCCAGCAGCTTGGGACCGATGGGATACGACAATCAGCCCCAGCATTTT; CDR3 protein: CASSLGPMGYDNQPQHF
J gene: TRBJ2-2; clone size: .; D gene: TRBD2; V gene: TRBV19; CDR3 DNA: TGTGCCAGTAGAACCTCAGGCGGGAGGGCCGGGGAGCTGTTTTTT; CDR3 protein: CASRTSGGRAGELFF
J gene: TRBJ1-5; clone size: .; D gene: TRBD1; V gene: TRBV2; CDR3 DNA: TGTGCCAGCAAGCAGGGGGACCTCCGCGATCAGCCCCAGCATTTT; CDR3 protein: CASKQGDLRDQPQHF